These 6 T cell receptor beta chains share one sample of origin, sequenced in a study of regulatory dendritic cells for organ transplantation. These receptors have no identified antigens. CFSE-labeled sorted T cells met regulatory or mature dendritic cells for 4 to 6 days. Sequenced by immunoSEQ multiplex PCR; TCRdb stores in-frame clones only, minus some. This table holds more than 9,000 clones, around 80% found once. The specimen was memory CD4+ T cells from blood cultured with dendritic cells. Subset meaning: CD45RO+ memory T cells. All receptors derive from a human donor in good health.

The V and J genes are TRBV4-3 and TRBJ2-1, with 12 bases lining up with TRBD1. This CDR3 has 12 amino acids. V was clipped by 10 bases and J by 9 bases; unmatched bases: 4. The germline gives CDR1 LGHNA, CDR2 YSLEER. The CDR3 loop reads CATGTGGLEQFF. The CDR3 DNA follows: TGCGCCACCGGGACAGGGGGCCTTGAGCAGTTCTTC.

This clone was observed once. The chain uses TRBV5-1 and TRBJ1-1; no definite D call. The CDR3 extends over 16 amino acids. Germline CDR1 SGHRS, CDR2 YFSETQ. Trimming pared 2 bases from V and 5 bases from J, leaving 19 bases between. The CDR3 loop reads CASSFGSGESWTEAFF. The CDR3 coding sequence is TGCGCCAGCAGCTTTGGGTCGGGTGAATCGTGGACTGAAGCTTTCTTT.

The chain joins TRBV18 to TRBJ2-1, with D possibly TRBD2 on 7 matching bases. In germline, CDR1 is KGHSH, CDR2 LQKENI. This CDR3 comprises 15 residues. The V gene lost 3 bases and the J gene lost 7 bases, with 16 bases spanning the gap. For the CDR3, the DNA is TGTGCCAGCTCACCCCGGGGGGCTACGGGGAATGAGCAGTTCTTC. As protein: CASSPRGATGNEQFF. Variable domain in full (rest from reference TRBV18 and TRBJ2-1): NAGVMQNPRHLVRRRGQEARLRCSPMKGHSHVYWYRQLPEEGLKFMVYLQKENIIDESGMPKERFSAEFPKEGPSILRIQQVVRGDSAAYFCASSPRGATGNEQFFGPGTRLTVL.

This clone was observed a handful of times. The chain links TRBV19 to TRBJ2-6; TRBD1 aligns across 9 bases. CDR1 and CDR2 (germline): LNHDA, SQIVND (reference sequence). The CDR3 spans 17 residues. The V gene end was trimmed by 5 bases and the J gene end by 4 bases; junction bases not matched to a gene: 9. CDR3 in DNA: TGTGCCAGTAGTTTGGGGACAGGGAAGGCAGGGGCCAACGTCCTGACTTTC. Translated: CASSLGTGKAGANVLTF.

The rearrangement links TRBV19 to TRBJ2-1, with 9 bases aligning to TRBD2. The CDR3 is 15 residues long. Germline assignment: CDR1 LNHDA and CDR2 SQIVND (reference sequence). With V trimmed by 7 bases and J by 8 bases, 12 bases remained unmatched. The CDR3 DNA reads TGTGCCAGTACCTCGATAGCGGGAGAAACCGATGAGCAGTTCTTC. Its translation is CASTSIAGETDEQFF.

V usage is TRBV6-5 and J usage is TRBJ1-2; D is uncertain. The V gene lost 2 bases and the J gene lost 4 bases, with 11 bases spanning the gap. The CDR3 spans 14 residues. Germline CDR1 and CDR2: MNHEY and SVGAGI. This chain's CDR3 is CASSYREGAYGYTF. In DNA, the CDR3 is TGTGCCAGCAGTTACAGGGAGGGAGCCTATGGCTACACCTTC.